These T cell receptor beta chains were read from a single sample in a study of shared clonotypes between healthy human individuals. TCRdb's table, derived via immunoSEQ multiplex PCR, lists solely in-frame clones and lacks some. The sample lists 740,000 or so clones, approximately 73% occurring once. The sample comprised memory CD4+ T cells sorted from blood. The origin of the receptors is a woman in her 30s in good health. Each CDR3 is given with its conserved first and last residue. Fields, in order: D gene, V gene, J gene, clone size, CDR3 DNA, CDR3 protein. The D gene is left open where the match is weak. Part of the rows lack a size; the others show once, few, many or a class for expanded clones.

D gene: TRBD1; V gene: TRBV28; J gene: TRBJ1-4; clone size: .; CDR3 DNA: TGTGCCAGCAGGGAAGGGACAGGGGGAGGTTATGAAAAACTGTTTTTT; CDR3 protein: CASREGTGGGYEKLFF
D gene: .; V gene: TRBV28; J gene: TRBJ2-2; clone size: .; CDR3 DNA: TGTGCCAGCAGACAAGACCCTCTTTGGCAGTCGAACCCCGGGGAGCTGTTTTTT; CDR3 protein: CASRQDPLWQSNPGELFF
D gene: TRBD2; V gene: TRBV5-4; J gene: TRBJ2-7; clone size: .; CDR3 DNA: TGTGCCAGCAGCTTGGATTCTAGCGGGAGGTACGAGCAGTACTTC; CDR3 protein: CASSLDSSGRYEQYF
D gene: TRBD1; V gene: TRBV2; J gene: TRBJ1-4; clone size: .; CDR3 DNA: TGTGCCAGCAGTCTGACAGGGGGTGGTGAAAAACTGTTTTTT; CDR3 protein: CASSLTGGGEKLFF
D gene: .; V gene: TRBV6-5; J gene: TRBJ1-2; clone size: .; CDR3 DNA: TGTGCCAGCAGTGCGCAGAGTAACTATGGCTACACCTTC; CDR3 protein: CASSAQSNYGYTF
D gene: .; V gene: TRBV20-1; J gene: TRBJ2-1; clone size: .; CDR3 DNA: TGCAGTGGAAAGGGTTTGCATGAGCAGTTCTTC; CDR3 protein: CSGKGLHEQFF
D gene: TRBD2; V gene: TRBV5-1; J gene: TRBJ2-1; clone size: once; CDR3 DNA: TGCGCCAGCAGCGTAGATAGCGGGGGTTACAATGAGCAGTTCTTC; CDR3 protein: CASSVDSGGYNEQFF
D gene: .; V gene: TRBV18; J gene: TRBJ1-2; clone size: .; CDR3 DNA: TGTGCCAGCTCACCACCGGGGGGGCGCGACTATGGCTACACCTTC; CDR3 protein: CASSPPGGRDYGYTF
D gene: TRBD2; V gene: TRBV6-1; J gene: TRBJ2-7; clone size: .; CDR3 DNA: TGTGCCAGCAGTGTAGGGACTAGCGGAGACTACGAGCAGTACTTC; CDR3 protein: CASSVGTSGDYEQYF
D gene: TRBD2; V gene: TRBV28; J gene: TRBJ2-1; clone size: .; CDR3 DNA: TGTGCCAGCAGTAAATCATTTCTAGCGGGGACCTACAATGAGCAGTTCTTC; CDR3 protein: CASSKSFLAGTYNEQFF
D gene: TRBD1; V gene: TRBV2; J gene: TRBJ2-7; clone size: .; CDR3 DNA: TGTGCCAGCAGTACCGGGACAGGGTTCTACGAGCAGTACTTC; CDR3 protein: CASSTGTGFYEQYF
D gene: .; V gene: TRBV5-4; J gene: TRBJ1-4; clone size: .; CDR3 DNA: TGTGCCAGCAGCTTCCAGGTGGATGAAAAACTGTTTTTT; CDR3 protein: CASSFQVDEKLFF
D gene: .; V gene: TRBV18; J gene: TRBJ2-7; clone size: .; CDR3 DNA: TGTGCCAGCTCACTCGGGACGTTTGGGAACGAGCAGTACTTC; CDR3 protein: CASSLGTFGNEQYF
D gene: .; V gene: TRBV6-1; J gene: TRBJ2-7; clone size: .; CDR3 DNA: TGTGCCAGCAGTGAGGGGAATTCCTACGAGCAGTACTTC; CDR3 protein: CASSEGNSYEQYF
D gene: TRBD1; V gene: TRBV15; J gene: TRBJ1-2; clone size: .; CDR3 DNA: TGTGCCACCAGCAGACCGGGACAGGGGAACTATGGCTACACCTTC; CDR3 protein: CATSRPGQGNYGYTF
D gene: .; V gene: TRBV28; J gene: TRBJ1-2; clone size: .; CDR3 DNA: TGTGCCAGCAGTTTCCCGCCGGGACGGTCATATGGCTACACCTTC; CDR3 protein: CASSFPPGRSYGYTF
D gene: TRBD1; V gene: TRBV5-6; J gene: TRBJ2-3; clone size: once; CDR3 DNA: TGTGCCAGCAGCTCCTCGGGACAGTGGACCCCTCGCACAGATACGCAGTATTTT; CDR3 protein: CASSSSGQWTPRTDTQYF
D gene: .; V gene: TRBV28; J gene: TRBJ2-6; clone size: .; CDR3 DNA: TGTGCCAGCAGCCCGCACTCTGGGGCCAACGTCCTGACTTTC; CDR3 protein: CASSPHSGANVLTF
D gene: .; V gene: TRBV5-1; J gene: TRBJ2-4; clone size: once; CDR3 DNA: TGCGCCAGCAGCTTGGTTCGGGATGCGGCCAAAAACATTCAGTACTTC; CDR3 protein: CASSLVRDAAKNIQYF
D gene: .; V gene: TRBV6-1; J gene: TRBJ2-7; clone size: few; CDR3 DNA: TGTGCCAGCAGTGAGGGACCGGAGGTACGCTACGAGCAGTACTTC; CDR3 protein: CASSEGPEVRYEQYF